Each of the 27 T cell receptor beta chains below was sequenced from the same sample in a study of T cell responses to AZD1222 COVID-19 vaccine. TCRdb's copy holds only in-frame clones and misses some; the assay was immunoSEQ multiplex PCR. This table holds about 180,000 clones, around nine tenths found once. Material: peripheral blood, obtained 28 days after the second AZD1222 dose. Receptor source: an adult who received the AZD1222 COVID-19 vaccine.

The chain is built from TRBV19 and TRBJ1-6; D not resolved. This CDR3 region has 14 residues. Germline V gives CDR1 LNHDA, CDR2 SQIVND (reference sequence). V lost 11 bases, J lost 7 bases, and 18 bases lay in between. The CDR3 DNA is TGTGCCGTGAAATCCGGGAACTTCAATTCACCCCTCCACTTT. Its protein is CAVKSGNFNSPLHF.

The sample holds one count of this clone. The chain couples TRBV18 to TRBJ2-3, with 11 positions matching TRBD2. CDR3 size: 16 residues. J gave up 2 bases and V 5 bases, and 6 bases lay outside the gene matches. Germline CDR1 KGHSH, CDR2 LQKENI. Here the CDR3 DNA reads TGTGCCAGCTCAGTAGCGGGGGGGCCTAACACAGATACGCAGTATTTT. It codes for CASSVAGGPNTDTQYF.

V is TRBV5-6 and J is TRBJ2-7; D is unclear. This CDR3 contains 13 residues. Germline V gives CDR1 SGHDT, CDR2 YYEEEE. Trimming cost V 0 bases and J 0 bases, with 4 bases left between them. CDR3 residues: CASSLVASYEQYF. CDR3 nucleotides: TGTGCCAGCAGCTTGGTAGCCTCCTACGAGCAGTACTTC.

The chain is built from TRBV5-6 and TRBJ2-7; D perhaps matches TRBD2 (5 bases). Germline CDR1 is SGHDT and CDR2 is YYEEEE. V was shortened by 6 bases and J by 0 bases, with 10 bases between the two germline ends. CDR3 length equals 13 residues. The CDR3 DNA follows: TGTGCCAGCACCCCCGGGAACTCCTACGAGCAGTACTTC. It encodes CASTPGNSYEQYF.

The genes are TRBV5-8 and TRBJ2-2, with D perhaps TRBD1 (5 bases). CDR1 and CDR2 from the germline V gene are SGHTS and YDEGEE. The V gene lost 4 bases and the J gene lost 1 base, with 14 bases spanning the gap. This CDR3 region has 16 residues. The CDR3 DNA sequence: TGTGCCAGCAGCAGGGGCTGGGCGCTGAACACCGGGGAGCTGTTTTTT. Protein product: CASSRGWALNTGELFF.

V gene TRBV3-1 (or the pseudogene TRBV3-2) combines with J gene TRBJ2-7; unclear D gene. CDR3 size: 13 residues. V was shortened by 7 bases and J by 5 bases, with 15 bases between the two germline ends. In germline, CDR1 is LGHDT, CDR2 YNNKEL (reference sequence). The chain's CDR3 is CASTTKIGHEQYF. The CDR3 DNA reads TGTGCCAGCACCACCAAGATAGGCCACGAGCAGTACTTC.

CDR3: CASSQERGLAGAGGETQYF. The CDR3 nucleotides are TGCGCCAGCAGCCAAGAGCGGGGACTAGCGGGAGCGGGAGGAGAGACCCAGTACTTC. V usage is TRBV4-1 and J usage is TRBJ2-5; TRBD2 agrees at 14 bases. The germline CDR1 and CDR2 sequences are MGHRA and YSYEKL. The CDR3 is 19 amino acids. V gave up 0 bases and J gave up 4 bases; unmatched junction bases: 10.

This chain links TRBV14 with TRBJ2-5, with D possibly being TRBD1 (5 bases). The germline V and J ends were trimmed by 0 bases and 5 bases, with 13 bases remaining between them. The germline V gene has CDR1 SGHDN and CDR2 FVKESK. There are 15 residues in the CDR3. This chain's CDR3 is CASSQDWGIGETQYF. The CDR3 DNA follows: TGTGCCAGCAGCCAAGATTGGGGCATCGGGGAGACCCAGTACTTC.

The chain combines TRBV20-1 with TRBJ2-7; D is unresolved. CDR3 length: 11 residues. V lost 1 base to trimming and J lost 5 bases, with 6 bases between them. Per germline, CDR1 DFQATT and CDR2 SNEGSKA (reference sequence). The chain's CDR3 is CSARGVHEQYF. Written as DNA, the CDR3 is TGCAGTGCTAGAGGGGTGCACGAGCAGTACTTC.

The chain carries TRBV12-3 or TRBV12-4 and TRBJ2-7; a possible D gene is TRBD1 (6 bases). The CDR3 is 13 residues long. Deletions cut 2 bases from V and 2 bases from J, with 7 bases between. The CDR3 spells CASSLTGTYEQYF. The CDR3 nucleotides are TGTGCCAGCAGTTTAACAGGGACCTACGAGCAGTACTTC.

The CDR3 nucleotides read TGTGCCAGCAGCTTCCCTGGACAGGGCAAGCCCTCGGATCAGCCCCAGCATTTT. It yields the protein CASSFPGQGKPSDQPQHF. The genes are TRBV7-2 and TRBJ1-5, with TRBD1 identical over 8 bases. This CDR3 region has 18 residues. Per germline, CDR1 SGHTA and CDR2 FQGNSA. V gave up 3 bases and J gave up 5 bases; unmatched junction bases: 15. The full variable domain, with the rest looked up from reference TRBV7-2 and TRBJ1-5, is GAGVSQSPSNKVTEKGKDVELRCDPISGHTALYWYRQSLGQGLEFLIYFQGNSAPDKSGLPSDRFSAERTGGSVSTLTIQRTQQEDSAVYLCASSFPGQGKPSDQPQHFGDGTRLSIL.

The chain has TRBV6-5 and TRBJ1-6, with TRBD1 matching 8 bases. The V gene end was trimmed by 6 bases and the J gene end by 9 bases; junction bases not matched to a gene: 7. Germline V lookup: CDR1 MNHEY, CDR2 SVGAGI. CDR3 size: 14 residues. In DNA, the CDR3 is TGTGCCAGCAGAGCGACAGGGGTGGCTTCACCCCTCCACTTT. Translation gives CASRATGVASPLHF.

The chain joins TRBV27 to TRBJ2-7; D assignment may be TRBD1 or TRBD2 (5 bases each). This CDR3 is 14 amino acids long. The V gene lost 3 bases and the J gene lost 4 bases, with 13 bases spanning the gap. Per germline, CDR1 MNHEY and CDR2 SMNVEV (reference sequence). CDR3 in amino acids: CASSLDPGAYEQYF. As DNA, the CDR3 is TGTGCCAGCAGTTTGGACCCCGGGGCGTACGAGCAGTACTTC.

The chain is built from TRBV7-9 and TRBJ2-1; D possibly matches TRBD1 or TRBD2 (5 bases each). Trimming left V 6 bases short and J 8 bases short, with 20 bases between. Looked up from germline, CDR1 is SEHNR and CDR2 is FQNEAQ (reference sequence). This CDR3 comprises 15 residues. The CDR3 DNA sequence: TGTGCCAGCAGTTACCCCCCCGGGACCCCGGATGAGCAGTTCTTC. Protein sequence: CASSYPPGTPDEQFF.

The V call is TRBV29-1, the J call TRBJ1-1; D ambiguous. The germline V gene has CDR1 SQVTM and CDR2 ANQGSEA. Trimming left V 7 bases short and J 5 bases short, with 8 bases between. The CDR3 covers 10 residues. The CDR3 reads CSADVTEAFF. The DNA of the CDR3 is TGCAGCGCGGACGTGACTGAAGCTTTCTTT.

This chain connects TRBV5-4 to TRBJ2-3; the match to TRBD2 covers 10 bases. Germline CDR1 and CDR2: SGHNT and YYREEE (reference sequence). V was clipped by 4 bases and J by 2 bases; unmatched bases: 4. This CDR3 spans 15 amino acids. Here the CDR3 DNA reads TGTGCCAGCAGCCTGGGACTAGCGTCCACAGATACGCAGTATTTT. Translating it yields CASSLGLASTDTQYF. The whole variable domain, filled in from reference TRBV5-4 and TRBJ2-3, reads ETGVTQSPTHLIKTRGQQVTLRCSSQSGHNTVSWYQQALGQGPQFIFQYYREEENGRGNFPPRFSGLQFPNYSSELNVNALELDDSALYLCASSLGLASTDTQYFGPGTRLTVL.

This chain uses TRBV7-9 with TRBJ1-4; weak D call: TRBD1 (6 bases). V was pared by 10 bases and J by 13 bases, with 19 bases between. CDR1 is SEHNR, CDR2 FQNEAQ, per germline (reference sequence). CDR3 size: 12 residues. CDR3 loop: CATEQGQSRLFF. As DNA, the CDR3 is TGTGCCACGGAACAGGGTCAGTCAAGACTGTTTTTT.

This clone was seen once. The chain joins TRBV7-2 to TRBJ1-5; TRBD1 matches at 7 bases. The CDR3 has 17 residues. J gave up 0 bases and V 0 bases, and 5 bases lay outside the gene matches. Germline CDR1 SGHTA, CDR2 FQGNSA. CDR3 nucleotide sequence: TGTGCCAGCAGCTTAGCCCCCTGGACAGGTAGCAATCAGCCCCAGCATTTT. Translation gives CASSLAPWTGSNQPQHF.

The chain combines TRBV13 with TRBJ1-3; D is uncertain. Trimming removed 1 base from V and 4 bases from J, with 2 bases in between. Germline V gene lookup returns CDR1 PRHDT and CDR2 FYEKMQ (reference sequence). The CDR3 is made up of 12 amino acids. The CDR3 loop reads CASSLAGNTIYF. For the CDR3, the DNA is TGTGCCAGCAGCTTAGCAGGAAACACCATATATTTT.

This clone was picked up one time. This chain connects TRBV28 to TRBJ1-1, with 7 bases fitting TRBD1. Per the germline V gene, CDR1 is MDHEN and CDR2 is SYDVKM. The CDR3 sequence is 14 residues long. V gave up 7 bases and J gave up 4 bases; unmatched junction bases: 9. In DNA, the CDR3 is TGTGCCAGCACCCAAGGGGGCGCGGGCACTGAAGCTTTCTTT. Residues: CASTQGGAGTEAFF.

This rearrangement joins TRBV19 to TRBJ1-2, with D possibly TRBD1 on 5 matching bases. Per the germline V gene, CDR1 is LNHDA and CDR2 is SQIVND (reference sequence). This CDR3 has 14 amino acids. Between the trimmed V and J ends, which lost 8 bases and 4 bases, there was a span of 17 bases. This CDR3 reads CASSTIQGGYGYTF. The CDR3 DNA is TGTGCCAGTTCTACTATCCAGGGCGGCTATGGCTACACCTTC.

The V and J genes are TRBV11-2 and TRBJ2-5; TRBD1 might be the D (5 bases). This CDR3 comprises 15 residues. The ends were cut back, 4 bases at V and 1 base at J, with 13 bases in the middle. Per the germline V gene, CDR1 is SGHAT and CDR2 is FQNNGV. The CDR3 DNA follows: TGTGCCAGCAGCTCAACACAGGCCCCCCAAGAGACCCAGTACTTC. This codes for CASSSTQAPQETQYF.

V is TRBV7-8 and J is TRBJ2-2; D is perhaps TRBD1 (7 bases). Germline CDR1 SGHVS, CDR2 FQNEAQ. There are 16 residues in the CDR3. The V and J ends lost 0 bases and 7 bases respectively, with 15 bases between them. The CDR3 loop reads CASSLAEGARGGELFF. The CDR3 nucleotides read TGTGCCAGCAGCTTAGCGGAGGGGGCGCGGGGCGGGGAGCTGTTTTTT.

As DNA, the CDR3 is TGCGCCAGCAGCCAAGGAGTTGGGACAGGGGGGACCCTTAACTATGGCTACACCTTC. Translated: CASSQGVGTGGTLNYGYTF. The chain joins TRBV4-1 to TRBJ1-2, with 11 bases that match TRBD1. Germline V gene sequence: CDR1 MGHRA, CDR2 YSYEKL. CDR3 size: 19 residues. Unmatched junction bases numbered 11, after V lost 1 base and J lost 1 base.

The chain recombines TRBV19 with TRBJ2-4; a weak D match, TRBD2 (5 bases). Germline-derived CDR1 and CDR2 are LNHDA and SQIVND (reference sequence). The V end lost 4 bases, the J end lost 7 bases, and 23 bases lay between the germline ends. CDR3 length: 17 residues. The CDR3 DNA reads TGTGCCAGTAGTAAAGGTAGAGGGTCCGGGGATGAGAACATTCAGTACTTC. This translates into CASSKGRGSGDENIQYF.

The chain carries TRBV27 and TRBJ1-1; no definite D call. The V gene lost 3 bases and the J gene lost 1 base, with 9 bases spanning the gap. CDR3 length equals 14 residues. In germline, CDR1 is MNHEY, CDR2 SMNVEV (reference sequence). As DNA, the CDR3 is TGTGCCAGCAGTTTTGCCAAAAAGAACACTGAAGCTTTCTTT. This gives the protein CASSFAKKNTEAFF.

V gene TRBV19 combines with J gene TRBJ1-5; 7 bases line up with TRBD1. Looked up from germline, CDR1 is LNHDA and CDR2 is SQIVND (reference sequence). This CDR3 contains 15 residues. Trimming removed 3 bases from V and 1 base from J; junction bases left unmatched: 3. The CDR3 nucleotides read TGTGCCAGTAGTATCCCAGGGGGAAGCAATCAGCCCCAGCATTTT. This gives the protein CASSIPGGSNQPQHF.